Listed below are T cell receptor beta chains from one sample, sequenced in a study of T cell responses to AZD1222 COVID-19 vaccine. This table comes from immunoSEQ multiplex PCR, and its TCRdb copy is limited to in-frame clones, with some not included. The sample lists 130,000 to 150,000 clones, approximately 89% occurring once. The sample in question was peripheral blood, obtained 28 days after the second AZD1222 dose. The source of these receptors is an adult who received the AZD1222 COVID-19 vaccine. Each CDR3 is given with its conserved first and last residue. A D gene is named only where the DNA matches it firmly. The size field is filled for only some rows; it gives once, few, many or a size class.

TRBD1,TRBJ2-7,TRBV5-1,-,TGCGCCAGCAGCAAGGGGACAGGGACCTACGAGCAGTACTTC,CASSKGTGTYEQYF
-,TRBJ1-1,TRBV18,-,TGTGCCAGCTCACCCCTGACAATCCAAAACACTGAAGCTTTCTTT,CASSPLTIQNTEAFF
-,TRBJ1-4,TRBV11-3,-,TGTGCCAGCAGCCGCGACGGCGCCGGGGGTGAAAAACTGTTTTTT,CASSRDGAGGEKLFF
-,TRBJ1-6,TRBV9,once,TGTGCCAGCAGCCCGGAGGGCTCGAGCTCCTATAATTCACCCCTCCACTTT,CASSPEGSSSYNSPLHF
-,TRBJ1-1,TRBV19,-,TGTGCCAGTAGTATGGGGAGGTTGGGGTCGGACCGAGCTTTCTTT,CASSMGRLGSDRAFF
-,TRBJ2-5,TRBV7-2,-,TGTGCCAGCAGCACACCGGCTTTAGAAGAGACCCAGTACTTC,CASSTPALEETQYF
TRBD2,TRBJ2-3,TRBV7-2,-,TGTGCCAGCAGGATAAGGGCCGGGAGGGGGGATACGCAGTATTTT,CASRIRAGRGDTQYF
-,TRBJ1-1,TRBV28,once,TGTGCCAGCGAGTTGGGGTTACGAGCTTTCTTT,CASELGLRAFF
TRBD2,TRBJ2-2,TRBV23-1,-,TGCGCCAGCAGTCAATGTCGGGGGGCGAACACCGGGGAGCTGTTTTTT,CASSQCRGANTGELFF
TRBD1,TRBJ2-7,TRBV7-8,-,TGTGCCAGCAGCTTAACACAGGGGGCGAACGAGCAGTACTTC,CASSLTQGANEQYF
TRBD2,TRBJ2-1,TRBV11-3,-,TGTGCCAGCAGTACGGCCGGGACTAGCGGAACGTGGGAAGAGCAGTTCTTC,CASSTAGTSGTWEEQFF
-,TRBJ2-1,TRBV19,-,TGTGCCAGTAGTCCCTTAGGTCTAGCCTTCAATGAGCAGTTCTTC,CASSPLGLAFNEQFF
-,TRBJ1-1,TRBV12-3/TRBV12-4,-,TGTGCCAGCAGTTTGCAGGGAACTGAAGCTTTCTTT,CASSLQGTEAFF
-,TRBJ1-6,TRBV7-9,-,TGTGCCAGCAGCCCTAGTACAGGAAACTATAATTCACCCCTCCACTTT,CASSPSTGNYNSPLHF
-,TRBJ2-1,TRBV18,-,TGTGCCAGCTCACCACCGGTAGGGTTGGATGAGCAGTTCTTC,CASSPPVGLDEQFF
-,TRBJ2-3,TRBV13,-,TGTGCCAGCAGCTTAACCGGGTGGGGCCTAACCACAGATACGCAGTATTTT,CASSLTGWGLTTDTQYF
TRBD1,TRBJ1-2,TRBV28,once,TGTGCCAGCAGTTTTCCCTACCTGGGCGGTGAGAGGTCCGGGACAGGGGGCGGTAACTATGGCTACACCTTC,CASSFPYLGGERSGTGGGNYGYTF
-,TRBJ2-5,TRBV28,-,TGTGCCAGCAGTTTGATAAGGGCCTCGGGGACCCAGTACTTC,CASSLIRASGTQYF
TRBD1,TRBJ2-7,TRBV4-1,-,TGCGCCAGCAGCCAAGATGGGGCAGGGGGCTACGAGCAGTACTTC,CASSQDGAGGYEQYF
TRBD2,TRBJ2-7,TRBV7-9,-,TGTGCCAGCAGCTTATGGTTAGCGGGAGCAGGCGAGCAGTACTTC,CASSLWLAGAGEQYF
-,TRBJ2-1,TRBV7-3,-,TGTGCCAGCAGCTTATCGACTAGTAATGAGCAGTTCTTC,CASSLSTSNEQFF
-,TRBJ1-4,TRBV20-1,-,TGCAGTGCTAGAGCTAGTGAAAAACTGTTTTTT,CSARASEKLFF
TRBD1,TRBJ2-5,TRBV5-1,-,TGCGCCAGCAGCCTATCCGGACAGGATGGCCAAGAGACCCAGTACTTC,CASSLSGQDGQETQYF
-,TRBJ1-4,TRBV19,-,TGTGCCAGTAGTCCACCCCCGCCAGGGAGGGTTTTGTCTAATGAAAAACTGTTTTTT,CASSPPPPGRVLSNEKLFF
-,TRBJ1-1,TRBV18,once,TGTGCCAGCTCACCACCGATGGAGGGCACTGAAGCTTTCTTT,CASSPPMEGTEAFF
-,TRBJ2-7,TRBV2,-,TGTGCCAGCAGTGAATCCGAGCAGTACTTC,CASSESEQYF
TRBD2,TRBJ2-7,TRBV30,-,TGTGCCTGGAGTGTAGGAACTAGCGGAGGGACCTACGAGCAGTACTTC,CAWSVGTSGGTYEQYF
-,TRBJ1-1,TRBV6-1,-,TGTGCCAGCAGTGAAAACCCCCTGAACACTGAAGCTTTCTTT,CASSENPLNTEAFF
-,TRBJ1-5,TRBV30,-,TGTGCCTGGAGTGCGATGGACACTCGAGGCGGGCCCCAGCATTTT,CAWSAMDTRGGPQHF
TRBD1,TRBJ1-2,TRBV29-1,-,TGCAGCGTTCACACCGGGACAGATCTTTATGGCTACACCTTC,CSVHTGTDLYGYTF
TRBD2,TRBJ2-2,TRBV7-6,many,TGTGCCAGCAGCGGACTAGCGGGAGTGGCCGGGGAGCTGTTTTTT,CASSGLAGVAGELFF
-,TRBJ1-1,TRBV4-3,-,TGCGCCAGCAGCCAAGATCTCGGCGGACTGAGCACTGAAGCTTTCTTT,CASSQDLGGLSTEAFF
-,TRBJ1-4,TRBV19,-,TGTGCCAGTAGTATTCTGGTAGACCCAGGGACTAATGAAAAACTGTTTTTT,CASSILVDPGTNEKLFF
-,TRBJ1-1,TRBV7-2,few,TGTGCCAGCAGCTTTTCCGTGAACACTGAAGCTTTCTTT,CASSFSVNTEAFF
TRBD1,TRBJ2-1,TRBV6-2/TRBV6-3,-,TGTGCCAGCAGTTACCCCCGGGACAGGGAGAGTAATGAGCAGTTCTTC,CASSYPRDRESNEQFF
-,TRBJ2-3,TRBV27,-,TGTGCCAGCAGCGGGATGGGCACAGATACGCAGTATTTT,CASSGMGTDTQYF
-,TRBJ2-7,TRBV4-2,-,TGTGCCAGCAGCCAAGAAGGCGGGACCCCAACGTACGAGCAGTACTTC,CASSQEGGTPTYEQYF
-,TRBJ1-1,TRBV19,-,TGTGCCAGTAGTATATGGTCAGGGGTAGGCACTGAAGCTTTCTTT,CASSIWSGVGTEAFF
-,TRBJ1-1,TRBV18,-,TGTGCCAGCTCACCACGCCCCCACGTGGCCGAAGCTTTCTTT,CASSPRPHVAEAFF
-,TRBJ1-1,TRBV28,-,TGTGCCAGCAGTTTAGACAGTGGCTACACTGAAGCTTTCTTT,CASSLDSGYTEAFF
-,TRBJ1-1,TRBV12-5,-,TGTGCTAGTGGTTTGGTACAACTCGCAGGTGAAGCTTTCTTT,CASGLVQLAGEAFF
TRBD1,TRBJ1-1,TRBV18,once,TGTGCCAGCTCACCAGACAGGGAATTCGTGAACACTGAAGCTTTCTTT,CASSPDREFVNTEAFF
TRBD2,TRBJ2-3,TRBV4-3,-,TGCGCCAGCAGCCAAGATCGAAGCGGGAGAATCACAGATACGCAGTATTTT,CASSQDRSGRITDTQYF
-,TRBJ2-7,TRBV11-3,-,TGTGCCAGCAGCTTAGACCAGGGGGGCTCCTCAACTCCTGCCGAGCAGTACTTC,CASSLDQGGSSTPAEQYF
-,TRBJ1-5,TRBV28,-,TGTGCCAGCAGTGGGGCCGGGGCCCAGCATTTT,CASSGAGAQHF
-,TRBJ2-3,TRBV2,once,TGTGCCAGCAGCTCCGTTGGCGGGATCGGAGCAGATACGCAGTATTTT,CASSSVGGIGADTQYF
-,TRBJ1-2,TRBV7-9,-,TGTGCCAGCATCGCCAGGGCGGACTATGGCTACACCTTC,CASIARADYGYTF
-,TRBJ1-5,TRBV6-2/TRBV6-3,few,TGTGCCAGCAGTTACTCGAAGAGGGGCGGCAATCAGCCCCAGCATTTT,CASSYSKRGGNQPQHF
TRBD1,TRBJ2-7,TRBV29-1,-,TGCAGCGCTTGGGGAAGACAGGGGAAAGCGTCTTACGAGCAGTACTTC,CSAWGRQGKASYEQYF
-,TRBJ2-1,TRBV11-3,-,TGTGCCAGCAGCTTAGGGATGTACAATGAGCAGTTCTTC,CASSLGMYNEQFF
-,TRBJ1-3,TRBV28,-,TGTGCCAGCAGCCCTAACCATACAGGGAGAGGAAACACCATATATTTT,CASSPNHTGRGNTIYF
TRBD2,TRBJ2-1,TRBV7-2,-,TGTGCCAGCAGCCATACTAGCGGGACGTACAATGAGCAGTTCTTC,CASSHTSGTYNEQFF
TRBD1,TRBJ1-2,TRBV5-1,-,TGCGCCAGCAGAACAGGGGGCGCCGATAACTATGGCTACACCTTC,CASRTGGADNYGYTF
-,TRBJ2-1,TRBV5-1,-,TGCGCCAGCAGCTTGGTGGAGGGTGGGAATGAGCAGTTCTTC,CASSLVEGGNEQFF
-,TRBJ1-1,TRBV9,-,TGTGCCAGCAGCTCTAGTAGGGCAGGGTTGAACACTGAAGCTTTCTTT,CASSSSRAGLNTEAFF
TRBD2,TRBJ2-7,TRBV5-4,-,TGTGCCAGCAGTTCGCCTAGTAGCGGGAGGTCTCTACCCTACGAGCAGTACTTC,CASSSPSSGRSLPYEQYF
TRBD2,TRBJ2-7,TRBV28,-,TGTGCCAGCAGTTCCCCACCACTAGCGGGAGTCGTTGGCGAGCAGTACTTC,CASSSPPLAGVVGEQYF
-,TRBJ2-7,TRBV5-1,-,TGCGCCAGCAGCTCCTCCCTGCCAGGCTACGAGCAGTACTTC,CASSSSLPGYEQYF
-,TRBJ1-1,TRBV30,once,TGTGCCTGGAGCCGTCGGCAGAACACTGAAGCTTTCTTT,CAWSRRQNTEAFF
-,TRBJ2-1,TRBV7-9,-,TGTGCCAGCAGCTTAAGGGGGATTGATGAGCAGTTCTTC,CASSLRGIDEQFF